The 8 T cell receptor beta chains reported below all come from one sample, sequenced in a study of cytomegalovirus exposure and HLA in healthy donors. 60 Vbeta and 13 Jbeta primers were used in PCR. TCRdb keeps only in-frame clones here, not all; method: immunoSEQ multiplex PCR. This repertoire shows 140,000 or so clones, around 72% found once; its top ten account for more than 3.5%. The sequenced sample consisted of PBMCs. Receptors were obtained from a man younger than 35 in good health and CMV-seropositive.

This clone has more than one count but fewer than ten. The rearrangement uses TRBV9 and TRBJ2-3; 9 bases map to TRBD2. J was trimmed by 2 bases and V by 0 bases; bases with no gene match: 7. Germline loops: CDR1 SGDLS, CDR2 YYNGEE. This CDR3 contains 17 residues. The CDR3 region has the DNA TGTGCCAGCAGCGTAGGGCACGCGGGGGGGTCCACAGATACGCAGTATTTT. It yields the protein CASSVGHAGGSTDTQYF.

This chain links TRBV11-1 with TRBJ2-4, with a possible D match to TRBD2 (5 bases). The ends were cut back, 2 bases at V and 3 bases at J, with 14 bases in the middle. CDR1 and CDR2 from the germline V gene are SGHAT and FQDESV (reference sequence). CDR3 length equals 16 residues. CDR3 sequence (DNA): TGTGCCAGCAGCTTAATGGCTGGAGGAGGCAAAAACATTCAGTACTTC. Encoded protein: CASSLMAGGGKNIQYF.

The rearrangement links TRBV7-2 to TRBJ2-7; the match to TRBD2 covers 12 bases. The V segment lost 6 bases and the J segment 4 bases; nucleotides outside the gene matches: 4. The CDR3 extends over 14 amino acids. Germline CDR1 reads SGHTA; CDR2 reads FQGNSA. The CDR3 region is CASRATSGSYEQYF. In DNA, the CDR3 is TGTGCCAGCAGGGCGACTAGCGGGAGTTACGAGCAGTACTTC.

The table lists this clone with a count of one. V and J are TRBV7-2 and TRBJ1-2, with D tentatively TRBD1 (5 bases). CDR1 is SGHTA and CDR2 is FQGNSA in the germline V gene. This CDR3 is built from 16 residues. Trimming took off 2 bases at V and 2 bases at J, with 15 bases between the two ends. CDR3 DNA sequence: TGTGCCAGCAGCTTACCCGAACGGGGGAGCAACTATGGCTACACCTTC. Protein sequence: CASSLPERGSNYGYTF.

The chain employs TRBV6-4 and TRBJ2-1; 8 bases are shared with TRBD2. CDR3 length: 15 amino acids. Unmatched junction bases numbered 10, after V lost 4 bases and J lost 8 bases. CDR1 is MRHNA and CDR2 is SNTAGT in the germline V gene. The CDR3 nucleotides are TGTGCCAGCAGTGCAGGCGGGAGGTATACCGATGAGCAGTTCTTC. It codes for CASSAGGRYTDEQFF.

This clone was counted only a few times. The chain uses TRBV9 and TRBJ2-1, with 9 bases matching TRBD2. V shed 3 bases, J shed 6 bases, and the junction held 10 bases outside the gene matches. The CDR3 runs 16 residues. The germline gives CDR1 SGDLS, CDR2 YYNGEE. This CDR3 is CASSAGTSYLVNEQFF. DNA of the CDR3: TGTGCCAGCAGCGCAGGGACTAGCTATTTAGTCAATGAGCAGTTCTTC.

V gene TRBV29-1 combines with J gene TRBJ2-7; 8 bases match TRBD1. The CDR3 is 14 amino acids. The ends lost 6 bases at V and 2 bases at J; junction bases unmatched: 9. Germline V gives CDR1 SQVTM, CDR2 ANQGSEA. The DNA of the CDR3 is TGCAGCGTACGCCTGGGGACAGGAGCCTACGAGCAGTACTTC. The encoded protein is CSVRLGTGAYEQYF.

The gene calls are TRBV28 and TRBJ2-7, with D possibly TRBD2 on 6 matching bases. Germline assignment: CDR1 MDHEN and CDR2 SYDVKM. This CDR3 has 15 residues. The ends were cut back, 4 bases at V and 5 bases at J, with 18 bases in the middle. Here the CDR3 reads CASSSNGAGYHEQYF. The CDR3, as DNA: TGTGCCAGCAGTTCCAACGGAGCGGGCTATCACGAGCAGTACTTC.